This T cell receptor (beta chain) was observed in a study of T cell responses to AZD1222 COVID-19 vaccine. Study outcomes and limitations: Of the AZD1222 recipients, only five or six were seropositive at baseline. Researchers took repertoire samples only after the peak T cell response had come.

The sample holds one count of this clone. What it recognizes is unknown. The trim removed 0 bases at V and 4 bases at J, leaving 10 bases unmatched. There are 17 residues in the CDR3. In germline, CDR1 is SGHDT, CDR2 YYEEEE. Using immunoSEQ multiplex PCR, the repertoire was profiled, and TCRdb retains in-frame clones only, with some absent. The sample holds about 56,000 clones, approximately 85% seen once. This receptor was identified in an adult in good health. The sequencing here drew on peripheral blood, taken on day 0 of AZD1222 vaccination. The V and J genes are TRBV5-6 and TRBJ1-3; 7 bases line up with TRBD1. Here the CDR3 reads CASSLAPAGGIGNTIYF. CDR3 nucleotides: TGTGCCAGCAGCTTGGCCCCCGCAGGGGGAATAGGAAACACCATATATTTT.